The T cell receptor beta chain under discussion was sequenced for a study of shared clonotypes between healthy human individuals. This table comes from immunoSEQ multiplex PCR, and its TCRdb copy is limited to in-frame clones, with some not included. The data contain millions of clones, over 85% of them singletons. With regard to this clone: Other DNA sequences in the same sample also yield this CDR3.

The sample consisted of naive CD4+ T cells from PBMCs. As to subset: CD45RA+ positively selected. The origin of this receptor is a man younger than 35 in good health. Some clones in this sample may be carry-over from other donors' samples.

CDR3 region: CASSRTVNQPQHF. CDR3 DNA sequence: TGTGCCAGCAGTAGGACAGTTAATCAGCCCCAGCATTTT. This sequence joins TRBV28 and TRBJ1-5, with a weak D call TRBD1 (6 bases). This CDR3 has 13 amino acids. Trimming stripped 5 bases from V and 4 bases from J, with 9 bases between. Looked up from germline, CDR1 is MDHEN and CDR2 is SYDVKM.